The present entry profiles one T cell receptor beta chain with its context. In the same sample, other DNA sequences code for this CDR3. The study drew its donors from healthy HIV-negative adults without recent acute infections or vaccinations. These data come from a study of shared clonotypes between healthy human individuals. About the research overall: A couple of women and a few men aged 18 to 49 made up the donors. A donor's plate count was three for CD4 naive and three for CD4 memory; CD8 naive had two and CD8 memory one.

Profiling relied on immunoSEQ multiplex PCR, and the TCRdb table lists in-frame clones only, not all of them. Here the sample spans some 2,500,000 clones, approximately 90% being singletons. The germline V gene has CDR1 KGHSH and CDR2 LQKENI. V was trimmed by 0 bases and J by 2 bases, leaving 11 bases between them. The CDR3 is made up of 15 amino acids. The TCR originated in a man younger than 35 in good health. Some clones in this sample may be carry-over from other donors' samples. Input material: naive CD4+ T cells from PBMCs. Stated subset: CD45RA+ positively selected. The V gene is TRBV18, the J gene TRBJ2-7, with D perhaps matching TRBD1 or TRBD2 (6 bases each). The CDR3 region is CASSPPGGQTYEQYF. The CDR3 DNA reads as TGTGCCAGCTCACCACCGGGGGGCCAAACCTACGAGCAGTACTTC.